This T cell receptor beta chain was identified in a study of regulatory T cells in long-lasting Graves disease (dated by TCRdb to about 2021). Describing the broader study: Persistent Graves' disease was defined as antithyroid drug treatment for over 5 years with persistently positive TSH receptor autoantibodies. Persistent Graves' disease patients were compared with newly diagnosed Graves' disease patients by peripheral blood TCR sequencing and RNA sequencing. The study was registered as a clinical trial and conducted in China. A total of roughly 33 samples underwent TCR sequencing: roughly 13 from persistent and roughly 20 from newly diagnosed Graves' disease patients. Antithyroid drugs had been taken for approximately 10 years on average by persistent Graves' disease patients in the clinical cohort. General findings and caveats noted by the study authors: Preferential use of TRBV28, TRBJ1-2 and TRBJ2-5 was observed in persistent disease, whereas TRBV20-1 and TRBJ2-1 were favored in newly diagnosed disease. Only the TCR beta chain was sequenced and analyzed. Compared with newly diagnosed patients, persistent Graves' disease patients had lower TCR Shannon entropy and fewer highly expanded clones, which suggests clonal expansion. The authors noted that the small sample size was a limitation that may lower accuracy. The study examined only peripheral blood because the primary lesion, thyroid tissue, could not be accessed. Patients with persistent disease shared more public clonotypes (approximately 2,500) than newly diagnosed patients did (about 970).

The time point label of this sample denotes: persistent/refractory GD, antithyroid drugs over 5 years with positive TRAb. For both TCR sequencing and RNA sequencing, RNA was extracted from PBMCs in TRIzol. Graves' disease was diagnosed according to American Thyroid Association guidelines. Recruitment of patients was carried out at an endocrinology department in Xi'an, China. Each patient gave around 9.2 milliliters of peripheral blood, collected in an EDTA anticoagulant tube. Ficoll Paque Plus density gradient separation was used to isolate PBMCs, and no further T cell sorting was done. RNA quality was checked with an Agilent 2100 Bioanalyzer and agarose gel, and concentration with a NanoDrop 2000. V is trimmed back by 6 bases and J by 8 bases, and the junction contains 9 bases that no gene match accounts for. In the germline V gene, CDR1 corresponds to MNHNS and CDR2 to SASEGT. CDR3 length: 15 amino acids, cysteine to phenylalanine. Only the CDR3 part of the read is kept: 45 bases, read in frame from the first base.

The library was produced with multiplex PCR. Instrument on record: Illumina HiSeq 4000. To build TCR beta libraries, CDR3 regions were amplified by Arm-PCR using iRepertoire HTBI primers. Before sequencing, the PCR products underwent gel purification. From the authors' description of their analysis: Gene usage analysis of CDR3 amino acid clonotypes relied on the approximately 68 TRBV and fewer than 15 TRBJ segments identified across samples. COPE and FqMerger were used to merge filtered high-quality paired reads into contigs. BLAST was used to align contigs to the IMGT TRBV, TRBD and TRBJ reference genes, and CDR3 was defined following IMGT. Any clonotype with a frequency above 0.1% was counted as a highly expanded clone. Shannon entropy was used to measure repertoire diversity, and the Gini coefficient was used to measure V-J evenness. A clonotype was considered public if more than one individual shared it. Using fastp at Q25 and MiXCR, TCRdb reprocessed the public reads and kept productive beta chains. All rows with the same CDR3 protein become a single entry with the most common DNA and genes. The V and J calls here are based on TCRdb, not the publication. The sample yields fewer than 600,000 distinct CDR3 sequences; approximately 23% were counted once. The top ten clones comprise about 12% of the sample.

This clonotype was observed at least ten times. The specificity of this receptor is unknown. The record has no base qualities; no much larger clone is one base away. The TCR was taken from a female donor with Graves disease. This receptor chain uses TRBV6-1 and TRBJ1-6; TRBD1 fits 8 bases in the junction. This specimen consisted of peripheral blood mononuclear cells (PBMCs), obtained when the disease was refractory, from a patient treated with antithyroid drugs. The CDR3 protein is CASSPGGEMDSPLHF. The DNA sequence is given as TGTGCCAGCAGCCCAGGGGGCGAGATGGATTCACCCCTCCACTTT.